A single sample is the source of the 29 T cell receptor beta chains below, sequenced in a study of PD-1 blockade in classical Hodgkin lymphoma. Here immunoSEQ multiplex PCR was the method, and the copy in TCRdb shows in-frame clones only, minus some. The sample includes around 100,000 clones, roughly 90% of them seen just once. Brentuximab vedotin exposure varied among the patients, all of whom had relapsed after autologous stem cell transplantation. Sequenced here: peripheral blood mononuclear cells (PBMCs), sampled before the second cycle of nivolumab. Source of these receptors: a human donor with classical Hodgkin lymphoma.

This clone was seen at least ten times. The chain has TRBV27 and TRBJ1-5; D remains ambiguous. The CDR3 extends over 15 amino acids. V lost 0 bases and J 3 bases, leaving 9 bases between the germline ends. In germline, CDR1 is MNHEY, CDR2 SMNVEV (reference sequence). The CDR3 protein is CASSLSGQANQPQHF. The CDR3 region has the DNA TGTGCCAGCAGTTTATCGGGCCAGGCCAATCAGCCCCAGCATTTT.

The V gene is TRBV7-9, the J gene TRBJ1-1; D gene ambiguous. The germline CDR1 and CDR2 sequences are SEHNR and FQNEAQ (reference sequence). This CDR3 is built from 15 residues. Trimming removed 5 bases at V and 5 bases at J, with 18 bases between. CDR3 in DNA: TGTGCCAGCAGCCCTAAGGCTGGTCCGGAAACTGAAGCTTTCTTT. This translates into CASSPKAGPETEAFF.

The sample holds many counts of this clone. The chain links TRBV27 to TRBJ1-1, with a possible D match to TRBD1 (6 bases). The germline V gene has CDR1 MNHEY and CDR2 SMNVEV (reference sequence). V lost 6 bases and J lost 1, with 15 bases in between. This CDR3 is 15 amino acids long. The CDR3 coding sequence is TGTGCCAGCAGCCTATGGGGGGCGCGGAACACTGAAGCTTTCTTT. Translating it yields CASSLWGARNTEAFF.

This sequence joins TRBV4-3 and TRBJ1-1, with TRBD1 matching 8 bases. The J segment lost 1 base and the V segment lost 1 base, leaving 8 bases of the junction unmatched. Germline-derived CDR1 and CDR2 are LGHNA and YSLEER. This CDR3 region has 17 residues. The CDR3 DNA reads TGCGCCAGCAGCCAAGGTATGGTAGGACAGGGGAACACTGAAGCTTTCTTT. It yields the protein CASSQGMVGQGNTEAFF.

The V gene is TRBV18, the J gene TRBJ1-4; 8 bases are shared with TRBD1. Per germline, CDR1 KGHSH and CDR2 LQKENI. The J segment lost 8 bases and the V segment lost 3 bases, leaving 5 bases of the junction unmatched. The length of the CDR3 is 14 residues. This CDR3 reads CASSPDRVGEKLFF. CDR3 sequence (DNA): TGTGCCAGCTCACCGGACAGGGTAGGCGAAAAACTGTTTTTT.

The V call is TRBV7-2, the J call TRBJ2-3, with a tentative D call TRBD2 (7 bases). CDR1 SGHTA and CDR2 FQGNSA come from the germline V gene. The CDR3 totals 17 residues. The germline V and J ends were trimmed by 4 bases and 5 bases, with 22 bases remaining between them. CDR3 in amino acids: CASSSPQGNWGGDTQYF. The CDR3 DNA follows: TGTGCCAGCAGCTCACCGCAGGGGAATTGGGGGGGAGATACGCAGTATTTT.

This rearrangement joins TRBV7-9 to TRBJ1-3; no firm D call. Germline CDR1 and CDR2: SEHNR and FQNEAQ (reference sequence). V was shortened by 8 bases and J by 0 bases, with 11 bases between the two germline ends. The CDR3 contains 14 residues. CDR3 nucleotide sequence: TGTGCCAGCCTTCAGGCGGTCTCTGGAAACACCATATATTTT. Translating it yields CASLQAVSGNTIYF.

The genes are TRBV5-4 and TRBJ2-7; D could derive from TRBD1 or TRBD2 (5 bases each). The CDR3 sequence is 14 residues long. Trimming took 6 bases from V and 5 from J, leaving 18 bases between them. The V gene's germline CDR1 is SGHNT and CDR2 YYREEE (reference sequence). This chain's CDR3 is CASTPLGTPDEQYF. CDR3 DNA: TGTGCCAGCACCCCCCTCGGGACCCCGGACGAGCAGTACTTC.

The J gene is TRBJ2-7, the V gene TRBV23-1, with 10 bases aligning to TRBD1. TRBV23-1 is reported as an ORF; its role is uncertain. CDR3 length: 15 residues. J gave up 4 bases and V 3 bases, and 6 bases lay outside the gene matches. CDR3 nucleotide sequence: TGCGCCAGCAGTCACCCCGGGACAGGGGTGTACGAGCAGTACTTC. It encodes CASSHPGTGVYEQYF.

The chain has TRBV10-2 and TRBJ2-7, with TRBD1 matching over 8 bases. The V gene end was trimmed by 6 bases and the J gene end by 3 bases; junction bases not matched to a gene: 4. Looked up from germline, CDR1 is WSHSY and CDR2 is SAAADI. The CDR3 sequence is 13 residues long. CDR3 residues: CASRKDRDYEQYF. DNA for the CDR3: TGCGCCAGCAGAAAGGACAGGGACTACGAGCAGTACTTC.

This clone was observed a single time. This chain joins TRBV7-9 and TRBJ1-1; D gene uncertain. The V and J ends lost 3 bases and 7 bases respectively, with 12 bases between them. The CDR3 runs to 13 residues. The germline V gene encodes CDR1 SEHNR and CDR2 FQNEAQ (reference sequence). Here the CDR3 DNA reads TGTGCCAGCAGCTTGTGGACTCACATTGAAGCTTTCTTT. This gives the protein CASSLWTHIEAFF.

CDR3 loop: CASSYGLLRAAEQYF. In DNA, the CDR3 is TGTGCCAGCAGTTACGGGCTCCTCCGGGCAGCCGAGCAGTACTTC. V gene TRBV6-5 combines with J gene TRBJ2-7; D unclear. V shed 2 bases and J shed 6 bases, with 17 bases lying between them. Germline V lookup: CDR1 MNHEY, CDR2 SVGAGI. This CDR3 has 15 amino acids.

The chain links TRBV6-5 to TRBJ1-1; no clear D. Germline values: CDR1 MNHEY, CDR2 SVGAGI. The CDR3 extends over 15 amino acids. V was shortened by 0 bases and J by 2 bases, with 10 bases between the two germline ends. This chain's CDR3 is CASSYSNGPNTEAFF. The DNA of the CDR3 is TGTGCCAGCAGTTACTCAAACGGGCCTAACACTGAAGCTTTCTTT.

The chain joins TRBV6-5 to TRBJ2-7; 9 nucleotides agree with TRBD1. The J segment lost 0 bases and the V segment lost 6 bases, leaving 3 bases of the junction unmatched. The length of the CDR3 is 14 residues. Germline CDR1 MNHEY, CDR2 SVGAGI. The CDR3 sequence is CASSRDRDSYEQYF. CDR3 bases: TGTGCCAGCAGCCGGGACAGGGACTCCTACGAGCAGTACTTC.

The V gene is TRBV11-2, the J gene TRBJ1-1; D is possibly TRBD1 (5 bases). Trimming shortened V by 1 base and J by 7 bases, and 13 bases separated the two germline ends. Germline values: CDR1 SGHAT, CDR2 FQNNGV. The CDR3 spans 14 residues. CDR3 bases: TGTGCCAGCAGCTTAGGTCGGGGGGACGGTGAAGCTTTCTTT. Its translation: CASSLGRGDGEAFF.

This chain links TRBV2 with TRBJ2-3, with D tentatively TRBD1 or TRBD2 (5 bases each). The CDR3 runs 15 residues. Germline values: CDR1 SNHLY, CDR2 FYNNEI. V was clipped by 7 bases and J by 2 bases, with 16 bases between them. Here the CDR3 DNA reads TGTGCCAGCACTCTTTCCGGGGCAGCCACAGATACGCAGTATTTT. Translation: CASTLSGAATDTQYF.

This clone was counted only a few times. The V gene is TRBV7-7, the J gene TRBJ2-2; no firm D call. Germline values: CDR1 SSHAT, CDR2 FNYEAQ (reference sequence). The germline V and J ends were trimmed by 3 bases and 5 bases, with 7 bases remaining between them. The CDR3 is 13 residues long. The CDR3: CASSLDGTGELFF. CDR3 in DNA: TGTGCCAGCAGCTTGGACGGTACCGGGGAGCTGTTTTTT.

The chain is built from TRBV19 and TRBJ1-2; D gene unclear. Looked up from germline, CDR1 is LNHDA and CDR2 is SQIVND (reference sequence). There are 14 residues in the CDR3. The V end was cut by 1 base, the J end by 8 bases, with 14 bases between. CDR3 coding DNA: TGTGCCAGTAGTATAGGACAAACCTCTGGCGGCTACACCTTC. This sequence encodes CASSIGQTSGGYTF.

The chain joins TRBV5-5 to TRBJ1-2; 7 bases map to TRBD1. In germline, CDR1 is SGHKS, CDR2 YYEKEE (reference sequence). V dropped 4 bases and J dropped 2; count of bases not matched to a gene: 8. There are 15 residues in the CDR3. The CDR3 reads CASSPGGTVNYGYTF. In DNA, the CDR3 is TGTGCCAGCAGCCCTGGTGGGACAGTCAACTATGGCTACACCTTC.

This clone was seen only once. The chain links TRBV9 to TRBJ2-6; unclear D gene. CDR3 length: 16 amino acids. Trimming took 2 bases from V and 4 from J, leaving 13 bases between them. Germline loops: CDR1 SGDLS, CDR2 YYNGEE. The CDR3 spells CASSVSGGAGANVLTF. The CDR3 nucleotides read TGTGCCAGCAGCGTTTCTGGCGGCGCCGGGGCCAACGTCCTGACTTTC.

This chain connects TRBV7-3 to TRBJ1-2; D not resolved. There are 14 residues in the CDR3. Deletions cut 2 bases from V and 6 bases from J, with 13 bases between. The germline V gene has CDR1 SGHTA and CDR2 FQGTGA. The CDR3 spells CASSLSPAGDGYTF. The CDR3 region has the DNA TGTGCCAGCAGCTTATCGCCGGCCGGGGATGGCTACACCTTC.

This clone has only a few counts. J is TRBJ1-2 and V is TRBV29-1; TRBD1 matches at 7 bases. Per the germline V gene, CDR1 is SQVTM and CDR2 is ANQGSEA. The CDR3 loop spans 12 amino acids. Unmatched junction bases numbered 4, after V lost 7 bases and J lost 2 bases. The CDR3 is CSALTGNYGYTF. The DNA of the CDR3 is TGCAGCGCTCTGACAGGGAACTATGGCTACACCTTC. Full variable domain (rest looked up from reference TRBV29-1 and TRBJ1-2): SAVISQKPSRDICQRGTSLTIQCQVDSQVTMMFWYRQQPGQSLTLIATANQGSEATYESGFVIDKFPISRPNLTFSTLTVSNMSPEDSSIYLCSALTGNYGYTFGSGTRLTVV.

This rearrangement joins TRBV20-1 to TRBJ2-1; perhaps TRBD2 as D (7 bases). Germline CDR1 reads DFQATT; CDR2 reads SNEGSKA (reference sequence). This CDR3 contains 10 residues. Here the CDR3 DNA reads TGCAGCGGGGGAGGGGGTGAGCAGTTCTTC. Residues: CSGGGGEQFF.

Sample share makes this clone medium-sized. The chain has TRBV13 and TRBJ2-7; D possibly corresponds to TRBD1 (5 bases). This CDR3 region has 14 residues. Per the germline V gene, CDR1 is PRHDT and CDR2 is FYEKMQ (reference sequence). Trimming stripped 1 base from V and 1 base from J, with 8 bases between. This CDR3 reads CASSLADTSYEQYF. CDR3 sequence (DNA): TGTGCCAGCAGCTTAGCGGACACGTCCTACGAGCAGTACTTC.

The chain employs TRBV28 and TRBJ2-3; 9 bases match TRBD2. This CDR3 has 15 residues. Germline CDR1 and CDR2: MDHEN and SYDVKM. J gave up 2 bases and V 2 bases, and 2 bases lay outside the gene matches. In DNA, the CDR3 is TGTGCCAGCAGTTTAGCGGGGGGGCACACAGATACGCAGTATTTT. Amino acids: CASSLAGGHTDTQYF.

V gene TRBV10-3 combines with J gene TRBJ1-2; TRBD1 matches 7 bases. The V segment lost 5 bases and the J segment 6 bases; nucleotides outside the gene matches: 15. CDR1 and CDR2 from the germline V gene are ENHRY and SYGVKD. The CDR3 length is 16 residues. The CDR3 loop reads CAISTDYLTGRDGYTF. CDR3 DNA: TGTGCCATCAGTACCGATTACCTGACAGGGAGGGATGGCTACACCTTC.

This sequence joins TRBV4-3 and TRBJ2-2, with 9 bases fitting TRBD2. Germline lookup yields CDR1 LGHNA and CDR2 YSLEER. Trimming at V came to 0 bases and at J to 6 bases, leaving 8 bases not matched to a gene. The CDR3 length is 17 residues. The CDR3 protein is CASSQEVPSGVPGELFF. As DNA, the CDR3 is TGCGCCAGCAGCCAAGAGGTGCCTAGCGGGGTTCCCGGGGAGCTGTTTTTT.

J is TRBJ1-6 and V is TRBV6-5; no firm D call. This CDR3 has 12 amino acids. Germline CDR1 reads MNHEY; CDR2 reads SVGAGI. Trimming left V 2 bases short and J 8 bases short, with 4 bases between. The CDR3 is CASSYGDSPLHF. DNA of the CDR3: TGTGCCAGCAGTTACGGGGATTCACCCCTCCACTTT.

The rearrangement uses TRBV19 and TRBJ2-3; D gene uncertain. CDR1 LNHDA and CDR2 SQIVND come from the germline V gene (reference sequence). V lost 3 bases and J lost 5, with 6 bases in between. There are 12 residues in the CDR3. CDR3 region: CASSIYGDTQYF. The CDR3 DNA reads TGTGCCAGTAGTATCTACGGAGATACGCAGTATTTT.